These T cell receptor beta chains were read from a single sample in a study of T cells in Graves' hyperthyroidism and ophthalmopathy. TCRdb independently ran MiXCR on the multiplex PCR reads; one entry per CDR3 protein. The sample has about 130,000 distinct CDR3 sequences, approximately 20% seen once. The sequencing sample was made of blood. The receptors were sampled from a woman in her forties or fifties with Graves' hyperthyroidism that later progressed to Graves' ophthalmopathy. CDR3s include the opening cysteine and the closing phenylalanine or tryptophan. D genes are given only for firm matches. Size tells how often a clone was seen (once, few, many) or the class of an expanded clone, and some rows leave it out.

>many|TRBJ1-1|.|TRBV28
TGTGCCAGCAGTTTGGGCGGGGGATTTCGGACTGAAGCTTTCTTT
CASSLGGGFRTEAFF
>.|TRBJ2-3|.|TRBV4-1
TGCGCCAGCAGCTACCTCAGGGTGAGCACAGATACGCAGTATTTT
CASSYLRVSTDTQYF
>many|TRBJ1-2|TRBD1|TRBV20-1
TGCAGTGCTAGACGGAACCAGGGGGGGGGCTACACCTTC
CSARRNQGGGYTF
>.|TRBJ2-3|.|TRBV29-1
TGCAGCGCCACTCGGGGGTCAGATACGCAGTATTTT
CSATRGSDTQYF
>.|TRBJ2-1|TRBD2|TRBV6-2/TRBV6-3
TGTGCCAGCAGTTACGGCGGGGGGAGATACAATGAGCAGTTCTTC
CASSYGGGRYNEQFF
>.|TRBJ2-5|TRBD1|TRBV10-1
TGCGCCAGCAGCGAAACTCCGGGACAGGGGCCGGAGACCCAGTACTTC
CASSETPGQGPETQYF
>many|TRBJ2-3|TRBD2|TRBV6-1
TGTGCCAGCAGTGAAAGGGCTAGCGGGCGCACAGATACGCAGTATTTT
CASSERASGRTDTQYF
>.|TRBJ2-1|TRBD2|TRBV10-1
TGCGCCAGCAGTGAGTTCCGGACTAGCGAGACTCACAATGAGCAGTTCTTC
CASSEFRTSETHNEQFF
>many|TRBJ2-7|.|TRBV11-2
TGTGCCAGCAGCTGGGGGCGGGGACCACCCTACGAGCAGTACTTC
CASSWGRGPPYEQYF
>few|TRBJ2-3|.|TRBV5-1
TGCGCCAGCAGCTTTAACCCGGGAAGAGATACGCAGTATTTT
CASSFNPGRDTQYF
>.|TRBJ1-2|TRBD1|TRBV2
TGTGCCAGCAACGGACAGGGGGCTAACTATGGCTACACCTTC
CASNGQGANYGYTF
>many|TRBJ2-7|TRBD2|TRBV6-2/TRBV6-3
TGTGCCAGCAGGCCCATTCCTAGCGGGAGGGACCGCTACGAGCAGTACTTC
CASRPIPSGRDRYEQYF
>many|TRBJ2-5|.|TRBV7-8
TGTGCCAGCAGTCGACAAGAGACCCAGTACTTC
CASSRQETQYF
>many|TRBJ2-6|.|TRBV5-1
TGCGCCAGCAGCTCCACTTTTCTCGGCTCTGGGGCCAACGTCCTGACTTTC
CASSSTFLGSGANVLTF
>once|TRBJ2-6|.|TRBV11-1
TGTGCCAGCAGCCCAGGCCCGCCTACCAGCTCTGGGGCCAACGTCCTGACTTTC
CASSPGPPTSSGANVLTF
>.|TRBJ2-1|TRBD2|TRBV4-2
TGTGCCAGCAGCCCCCAGCGGGAGGGCAATGAGCAGTTCTTC
CASSPQREGNEQFF
>many|TRBJ2-7|.|TRBV11-2
TGTGCCAGCAGCCGGGACTCACGGGTCCTCCACCTCTCCTACGAGCAGTACTTC
CASSRDSRVLHLSYEQYF
>many|TRBJ1-1|.|TRBV5-8
TGTGCCAGCAGCTTGGAAGGGGGGAGAACTGAAGCTTTCTTT
CASSLEGGRTEAFF
>.|TRBJ2-7|TRBD2|TRBV20-1
TGCAGTGCTAGTGGGCTAGCGGGTCTGAACGAGCAGTACTTC
CSASGLAGLNEQYF
>.|TRBJ2-1|TRBD1|TRBV7-9
TGTGCCACGGGACAGGGGGTCAATGAGCAGTTCTTC
CATGQGVNEQFF
>few|TRBJ2-7|TRBD1|TRBV6-1
TGTGCCAGCAGTTCCCCGGGACAGCGTACCTACGAGCAGTACTTC
CASSSPGQRTYEQYF
>few|TRBJ2-7|.|TRBV15
TGTGCCACCAGCGTAGCCGGAGGGAGAGTCTACGAGCAGTACTTC
CATSVAGGRVYEQYF
>few|TRBJ1-2|TRBD1|TRBV28
TGTGCCAGCAGTCCAGGGACAGGGAACTATGGCTACACCTTC
CASSPGTGNYGYTF
>many|TRBJ2-2|.|TRBV2
TGTGCCAGCAGTGGGGGGCTTGCGACCGGGGAGCTGTTTTTT
CASSGGLATGELFF
>few|TRBJ1-1|.|TRBV6-6
TGTGCCAGCAGTTACGGTCCATACATGAACACTGAAGCTTTCTTT
CASSYGPYMNTEAFF
>.|TRBJ1-2|.|TRBV28
TGTGCCAGCAACTATAGACAGGCTCCTTATTATGGCTACACCTTC
CASNYRQAPYYGYTF
>many|TRBJ2-1|TRBD2|TRBV18
TGTGCCAGCTCACCACCGGGAGTAGCGGGAGGAGGGAATGAGCAGTTCTTC
CASSPPGVAGGGNEQFF
>few|TRBJ1-2|.|TRBV6-5
TGTGCCAGCAGTTACTCGAGGGAGCTTGACTACACCTTC
CASSYSRELDYTF
>many|TRBJ1-1|.|TRBV7-2
TGTGCCAGCAGCTTTCAACCGAACACTGAAGCTTTCTTT
CASSFQPNTEAFF
>many|TRBJ2-5|.|TRBV7-2
TGTGCCAGCAGCCCATCCCGGGCTACCCAAGAGACCCAGTACTTC
CASSPSRATQETQYF
>many|TRBJ2-3|.|TRBV28
TGTGCCAGCAGTATTAATAGCGGCACAGATACGCAGTATTTT
CASSINSGTDTQYF
>.|TRBJ2-7|.|TRBV7-2
TGTGCCAGCAGCGCAAGAGCCCCGCCCGAGCAGTACTTC
CASSARAPPEQYF
>few|TRBJ2-5|TRBD1|TRBV5-1
TGCGCCAGCAGCTCAGAGACAGGGAATGGTCAAGAGACCCAGTACTTC
CASSSETGNGQETQYF
>many|TRBJ2-5|TRBD2|TRBV3-1
TGTGCCAGCAGCGGAACTAGCGGGAAAGGAGAGACCCAGTACTTC
CASSGTSGKGETQYF
>once|TRBJ2-7|TRBD1|TRBV5-5
TGTGCCAGCAGCCGGACAGGGGAGGGCTACGAGCAGTACTTC
CASSRTGEGYEQYF
>.|TRBJ2-5|.|TRBV20-1
TGCAGTGCTAGAGAAGCGAAAGAGACCCAGTACTTC
CSAREAKETQYF
>many|TRBJ2-2|TRBD2|TRBV5-1
TGCGCCAGCAAGTCTAGCGGGCCCCCCGGGGAGCTGTTTTTT
CASKSSGPPGELFF
>few|TRBJ1-2|TRBD1|TRBV28
TGTGCCAGCAGACCAGGGGGGCAGTACTATGGCTACACCTTC
CASRPGGQYYGYTF
>many|TRBJ2-1|TRBD1|TRBV11-2
TGTGCCAGCAGCGAACGGGACAGGTTTACCTCCTCCTACAATGAGCAGTTCTTC
CASSERDRFTSSYNEQFF
>.|TRBJ2-5|.|TRBV12-3/TRBV12-4
TGTGCCAGCAGTTTAGAGGCTAGCTTGGAGACCCAGTACTTC
CASSLEASLETQYF
>.|TRBJ2-1|.|TRBV3-1
TGTGCCAGCAGCCAAGTGACAGGACTAGAGGGTGAGCAGTTCTTC
CASSQVTGLEGEQFF